The clone carrying this T cell receptor beta chain occurred a few times. Data came from immunoSEQ multiplex PCR; TCRdb stores just in-frame clones and leaves some out. The sample shows around 18,000 clones, about nine tenths of them seen only once. These data originate in a study of OX40 agonist ivuxolimab in advanced cancers. Turning to the study itself: Prior anti-PD-1, anti-PD-L1 or anti-CTLA-4 therapy did not bar entry, and approximately 40% had some.

The ends lost 3 bases at V and 4 bases at J; junction bases unmatched: 8. Germline CDR1 is SGHTA and CDR2 is FQGNSA. The CDR3 spans 15 residues. This material consisted of CD4+ or CD8+ T cells sorted from blood, taken in a trial of the OX40 agonist ivuxolimab. J is TRBJ2-7 and V is TRBV7-2, with 8 nucleotides matching TRBD2. This receptor was obtained from an adult with an advanced solid tumor such as melanoma, head and neck, liver or kidney cancer. The CDR3 is CASSLWISGTYEQYF. The CDR3 region has the DNA TGTGCCAGCAGCTTGTGGATTAGCGGGACTTACGAGCAGTACTTC.